These 10 T cell receptor beta chains came from one sample sequenced in a study of blood T cell repertoires in COVID-19. The method was immunoSEQ multiplex PCR; TCRdb's version includes in-frame clones alone and lacks a portion of them. The table lists 140,000 or so clones, around 85% of them singletons. The sequenced sample was peripheral blood. These receptors originate from a woman older than 75 with acute or convalescent COVID-19.

This clone showed up just a few times. The CDR3 spells CASSLMVAGGTYEQYF. DNA for the CDR3: TGTGCCAGCAGCTTGATGGTAGCGGGGGGGACCTACGAGCAGTACTTC. The rearrangement links TRBV5-4 to TRBJ2-7; 11 bases agree with TRBD2. After removal of 1 base from V and 2 bases from J, the junction contained 5 bases not matched to a gene. Germline CDR1 SGHNT, CDR2 YYREEE (reference sequence). This CDR3 has 16 amino acids. Together with reference TRBV5-4 and TRBJ2-7, the CDR3 gives the full variable domain: ETGVTQSPTHLIKTRGQQVTLRCSSQSGHNTVSWYQQALGQGPQFIFQYYREEENGRGNFPPRFSGLQFPNYSSELNVNALELDDSALYLCASSLMVAGGTYEQYFGPGTRLTVT.

Only a few counts were recorded for this clone. The same CDR3 can be traced to other DNA sequences in this sample. The rearrangement joins TRBV2 to TRBJ1-4, with 10 bases identical to TRBD1. V trimming: 3 bases; J trimming: 8 bases; junction bases outside the gene matches: 3. The CDR3 is made up of 14 amino acids. CDR1 SNHLY and CDR2 FYNNEI come from the germline V gene. This chain's CDR3 is CASSEDRGNEKLFF. CDR3 nucleotides: TGTGCCAGCAGTGAGGACAGGGGGAACGAAAAACTGTTTTTT. Supplemented by reference TRBV2 and TRBJ1-4, the full variable domain reads EPEVTQTPSHQVTQMGQEVILRCVPISNHLYFYWYRQILGQKVEFLVSFYNNEISEKSEIFDDQFSVERPDGSNFTLKIRSTKLEDSAMYFCASSEDRGNEKLFFGSGTQLSVL.

This clone appeared once. The chain links TRBV7-9 to TRBJ1-1; unclear D gene. Trimming removed 3 bases at V and 2 bases at J, with 13 bases between. The CDR3 extends over 15 amino acids. CDR1 SEHNR and CDR2 FQNEAQ come from the germline V gene (reference sequence). The CDR3 nucleotides read TGTGCCAGCAGCTTGCTTTCGGTGTCCAACACTGAAGCTTTCTTT. Translation gives CASSLLSVSNTEAFF.

The chain couples TRBV2 to TRBJ1-3; perhaps TRBD1 as D (6 bases). The V end was cut by 6 bases, the J end by 7 bases, with 19 bases between. This CDR3 comprises 15 residues. Per the germline V gene, CDR1 is SNHLY and CDR2 is FYNNEI. The CDR3 is CASSQQRGLMNTIYF. In DNA form, the CDR3 reads TGTGCCAGCAGCCAACAGAGGGGGTTGATGAACACCATATATTTT. The full variable domain, in which reference TRBV2 and TRBJ1-3 provide the parts outside the CDR3, is EPEVTQTPSHQVTQMGQEVILRCVPISNHLYFYWYRQILGQKVEFLVSFYNNEISEKSEIFDDQFSVERPDGSNFTLKIRSTKLEDSAMYFCASSQQRGLMNTIYFGEGSWLTVV.

The chain couples TRBV5-1 to TRBJ1-1, with D possibly matching TRBD1 (6 bases). The CDR3 is made up of 16 amino acids. The germline V gene has CDR1 SGHRS and CDR2 YFSETQ. Trimming removed 2 bases from V and 8 bases from J, with 22 bases in between. CDR3 DNA: TGCGCCAGCAGCTTTACAGGGTCGCCTATGAGGGGAGAAGCTTTCTTT. Translation: CASSFTGSPMRGEAFF.

This chain links TRBV18 with TRBJ1-1; 7 positions agree with TRBD1. The CDR3 length is 15 residues. The ends lost 2 bases at V and 2 bases at J; junction bases unmatched: 5. Germline lookup yields CDR1 KGHSH and CDR2 LQKENI. DNA for the CDR3: TGTGCCAGCTCACCAGTACAGGGGCGAAACACTGAAGCTTTCTTT. It codes for CASSPVQGRNTEAFF.

This clone has just one count. The V call is TRBV2, the J call TRBJ2-6; D possibly corresponds to TRBD1 (6 bases). V lost 6 bases, J lost 0 bases, and 6 bases lay in between. CDR1 and CDR2 (germline): SNHLY, FYNNEI. The CDR3 contains 14 residues. The CDR3 sequence is CASRTGSGANVLTF. CDR3 nucleotide sequence: TGTGCCAGCAGGACAGGCTCTGGGGCCAACGTCCTGACTTTC.

The CDR3 here is CASSQGHQPQHF. CDR3 coding DNA: TGTGCCAGCAGCCAGGGCCATCAGCCCCAGCATTTT. V is TRBV5-6 and J is TRBJ1-5; tentative D call: TRBD1 (5 bases). The CDR3 length is 12 residues. The V end was cut by 4 bases, the J end by 5 bases, with 7 bases between. The germline CDR1 and CDR2 sequences are SGHDT and YYEEEE.

In this sample, this clone turned up once. The chain couples TRBV19 to TRBJ1-2; maybe TRBD1 (6 bases). With 5 bases removed from V and 7 bases from J, the gap between germline ends came to 17 bases. The CDR3 totals 14 residues. Germline CDR1 LNHDA, CDR2 SQIVND (reference sequence). CDR3 coding DNA: TGTGCCAGTAGTCCTCGGACAGACTCGGCTGGCTACACCTTC. The encoded protein is CASSPRTDSAGYTF.

The chain carries TRBV19 and TRBJ1-5, with a possible D match to TRBD1 (5 bases). Between the trimmed V and J ends, which lost 4 bases and 4 bases, there was a span of 8 bases. The CDR3 sequence is 13 residues long. Germline assignment: CDR1 LNHDA and CDR2 SQIVND (reference sequence). CDR3: CASSKGLNQPQHF. DNA of the CDR3: TGTGCCAGTAGTAAGGGACTTAATCAGCCCCAGCATTTT.